This TCR beta chain originates from a study of TIL therapy for anti-PD-1-resistant metastatic lung cancer. The wider study: Tumors were harvested before any PD-1/PD-L1 blockade. General study results and limits: The baseline peripheral repertoire was partially replaced by infused TIL clonotypes that later decayed.

This was the immunoSEQ v3 assay. The data were produced by immunoSEQ multiplex PCR, yet TCRdb's version contains in-frame clones alone and is incomplete. The sample yields some 16,000 clones, under 80% seen once. V lost 0 bases and J lost 3; bases outside the gene matches: 3. In germline, CDR1 is SGHRS, CDR2 YFSETQ. The CDR3 length is 15 residues. Regarding time point: pre-treatment sample, taken before nivolumab and TIL therapy. This clone appeared a single time. As yet, its antigen is unknown. The origin of this receptor is a person aged 25-80 years with non-small cell lung cancer. The rearrangement uses TRBV5-1 and TRBJ2-7; 10 bases line up with TRBD2. This specimen consisted of blood, obtained at baseline. The CDR3 sequence: CASSLDSGGIYEQYF. In DNA form, the CDR3 reads TGCGCCAGCAGCTTGGATAGCGGGGGGATCTACGAGCAGTACTTC. The full variable domain, rest sourced from reference TRBV5-1 and TRBJ2-7, is KAGVTQTPRYLIKTRGQQVTLSCSPISGHRSVSWYQQTPGQGLQFLFEYFSETQRNKGNFPGRFSGRQFSNSRSEMNVSTLELGDSALYLCASSLDSGGIYEQYFGPGTRLTVT.